These 29 T cell receptor beta chains originate from one sample sequenced in a study of blood T cell repertoires in COVID-19. TCRdb's copy holds only in-frame clones and misses some; the assay was immunoSEQ multiplex PCR. This table has approximately 100,000 clones, roughly 90% appearing once. Sequencing was done on a sample of peripheral blood. All receptors come from a man between 65 and 85 years old with acute or convalescent COVID-19.

The V call is TRBV7-3, the J call TRBJ2-5; TRBD2 agrees at 7 bases. The CDR3 is 17 residues long. The germline V gene encodes CDR1 SGHTA and CDR2 FQGTGA. V lost 5 bases and J lost 5; bases outside the gene matches: 17. CDR3 coding DNA: TGTGCCAGCAGCCCCGTCGGGGGAGGGCCTTTCGGGGAGACCCAGTACTTC. As protein: CASSPVGGGPFGETQYF.

The chain couples TRBV6-2 or TRBV6-3 to TRBJ1-6; D not certain. The CDR3 runs 12 residues. Trimming removed 4 bases from V and 9 bases from J, with 7 bases in between. CDR1 and CDR2 from the germline V gene are MNHEY and SVGEGT. In nucleotides, the CDR3 is TGTGCCAGCAGTTTACGGAGTTCACCCCTCCACTTT. Its translation is CASSLRSSPLHF.

This rearrangement joins TRBV19 to TRBJ1-1; TRBD1 aligns across 7 bases. The V and J ends lost 4 bases and 6 bases, in that order; junction bases with no gene match: 2. The germline gives CDR1 LNHDA, CDR2 SQIVND (reference sequence). The CDR3 runs 12 residues. CDR3 in DNA: TGTGCCAGTAGTACCAGGGGGTCTGAAGCTTTCTTT. Amino acids: CASSTRGSEAFF.

The chain links TRBV2 to TRBJ1-2; D gene unclear. The CDR3 is 13 residues long. Deletions cut 2 bases from V and 5 bases from J, with 9 bases between. Germline V gives CDR1 SNHLY, CDR2 FYNNEI. CDR3 sequence (DNA): TGTGCCAGCAGTGAAACAGACCTATATGGCTACACCTTC. It encodes CASSETDLYGYTF.

V is TRBV11-2 and J is TRBJ2-3; perhaps TRBD1 as D (6 bases). Germline loops: CDR1 SGHAT, CDR2 FQNNGV. The germline V and J ends were trimmed by 4 bases and 14 bases, with 16 bases remaining between them. The CDR3 runs to 12 residues. The CDR3 DNA follows: TGTGCCAGCAGCTCCCGGGACAACCGGGGGTATTTT. It yields the protein CASSSRDNRGYF.

This clone was detected a few times. This rearrangement joins TRBV7-9 to TRBJ1-4; the match to TRBD1 covers 7 bases. CDR1 SEHNR and CDR2 FQNEAQ come from the germline V gene (reference sequence). V lost 3 bases, J lost 7 bases, and 8 bases stayed unmatched. The CDR3 is 15 residues long. CDR3 in DNA: TGTGCCAGCAGCTTCCGACAGGGTACGGGTGAAAAACTGTTTTTT. Protein product: CASSFRQGTGEKLFF.

This clone has a count of ten or more. The chain couples TRBV11-3 to TRBJ2-3, with D possibly TRBD1 on 6 matching bases. Trimming removed 1 base at V and 4 bases at J, with 15 bases between. Germline assignment: CDR1 SGHNT and CDR2 YENEEA. CDR3 length: 16 residues. The DNA for the CDR3 is TGTGCCAGCAGCTTAGGTGGGGGCAGGGGTTCAGATACGCAGTATTTT. This gives the protein CASSLGGGRGSDTQYF.

V usage is TRBV10-2 and J usage is TRBJ1-1; D gene unclear. Germline V lookup: CDR1 WSHSY, CDR2 SAAADI. Trimming removed 3 bases from V and 1 base from J, with 9 bases in between. This CDR3 spans 14 amino acids. The CDR3 here is CASSDAGWNTEAFF. The DNA of the CDR3 is TGCGCCAGCAGTGATGCGGGCTGGAACACTGAAGCTTTCTTT.

This clone was seen a single time. V is TRBV21-1 and J is TRBJ2-2; the listed D gene, TRBD2, was not tested against the DNA. TRBV21-1 is a listed pseudogene. CDR3 size: 14 residues. For the CDR3, the DNA is TGTGCCAGCAGCAACTCCCCCGGCACCGGGGAGCTGTTTTTT. Translating gives CASSNSPGTGELFF.

This chain links TRBV6-1 with TRBJ1-1, with D possibly being TRBD1 (6 bases). This CDR3 is 14 amino acids long. Germline V lookup: CDR1 MNHNS, CDR2 SASEGT. V lost 2 bases to trimming and J lost 1 base, with 8 bases between them. CDR3 sequence: CASSEQGRNTEAFF. CDR3 nucleotide sequence: TGTGCCAGCAGTGAACAGGGGAGGAACACTGAAGCTTTCTTT.

CDR3 amino acids: CASGLGDRRDEKLFF. CDR3 nucleotides: TGTGCTAGTGGTTTGGGAGACAGGAGAGATGAAAAACTGTTTTTT. The V and J genes are TRBV12-5 and TRBJ1-4, with D maybe TRBD1 (6 bases). Germline V gene data show CDR1 as LGHNT and CDR2 as FRNRAP. The CDR3 runs to 15 residues. The V gene lost 1 base and the J gene lost 6 bases, with 12 bases spanning the gap.

The rearrangement joins TRBV12-3 or TRBV12-4 to TRBJ2-5; D unresolved. V was cut by 3 bases and J by 5 bases, with 4 bases left in between. The CDR3 totals 11 residues. CDR3 residues: CASSLRETQYF. Written as DNA, the CDR3 is TGTGCCAGCAGTTTGAGGGAGACCCAGTACTTC.

The rearrangement joins TRBV5-4 to TRBJ1-3; TRBD1 matches 9 bases. Germline CDR1 SGHNT, CDR2 YYREEE (reference sequence). Unmatched junction bases numbered 2, after V lost 3 bases and J lost 1 base. CDR3 length: 15 residues. CDR3 in amino acids: CASSSGTGSGNTIYF. For the CDR3, the DNA is TGTGCCAGCAGCTCGGGGACAGGGTCTGGAAACACCATATATTTT. Looking up the rest from reference TRBV5-4 and TRBJ1-3 gives the full variable domain: ETGVTQSPTHLIKTRGQQVTLRCSSQSGHNTVSWYQQALGQGPQFIFQYYREEENGRGNFPPRFSGLQFPNYSSELNVNALELDDSALYLCASSSGTGSGNTIYFGEGSWLTVV.

CDR3 amino acids: CASSPPAGVGELFF. As DNA, the CDR3 is TGTGCCAGCAGCCCCCCGGCGGGAGTCGGGGAGCTGTTTTTT. The rearrangement uses TRBV7-9 and TRBJ2-2, with 7 nucleotides matching TRBD2. CDR3 length: 14 amino acids. The germline CDR1 and CDR2 sequences are SEHNR and FQNEAQ (reference sequence). V trimming: 5 bases; J trimming: 7 bases; junction bases outside the gene matches: 7.

As to this clone: The same CDR3 is also encoded by other DNA sequences in this sample. For the CDR3, the DNA is TGTGCCAGCAGTGACAGGAACACCGGGGAGCTGTTTTTT. Protein product: CASSDRNTGELFF. The J gene is TRBJ2-2, the V gene TRBV12-3 or TRBV12-4; possibly TRBD1 for D (5 bases). This CDR3 is built from 13 residues. Trimming cost V 5 bases and J 1 base, with 5 bases left between them.

The chain employs TRBV4-2 and TRBJ1-3; no reliable D call. Germline CDR1 and CDR2: LGHNA and YNFKEQ. V lost 5 bases and J lost 0, with 14 bases in between. This CDR3 is built from 16 residues. The DNA for the CDR3 is TGTGCCAGCAGCTATCTGACCGACAACTCTGGAAACACCATATATTTT. Translating it yields CASSYLTDNSGNTIYF.

This clone was recorded once. The chain couples TRBV10-3 to TRBJ1-6; maybe TRBD1 (5 bases). CDR3 size: 13 residues. The germline gives CDR1 ENHRY, CDR2 SYGVKD. Trimming removed 11 bases at V and 10 bases at J, with 18 bases between. The CDR3 here is CAVSGGEGSPLHF. Here the CDR3 DNA reads TGTGCCGTCTCCGGGGGAGAAGGGTCACCCCTCCACTTT.

This chain connects TRBV5-1 to TRBJ2-4; possible D gene TRBD2, 6 bases. Germline V gene data show CDR1 as SGHRS and CDR2 as YFSETQ. The CDR3 spans 17 residues. V lost 4 bases, J lost 0 bases, and 17 bases lay in between. CDR3 nucleotides: TGCGCCAGCAGCCCCTCCGCGGGGACCCTAGCCAAAAACATTCAGTACTTC. It specifies CASSPSAGTLAKNIQYF.

The chain links TRBV19 to TRBJ2-7, with TRBD2 identical over 7 bases. The CDR3 has 13 amino acids. Germline CDR1 LNHDA, CDR2 SQIVND (reference sequence). J was trimmed by 3 bases and V by 3 bases; bases with no gene match: 2. In DNA, the CDR3 is TGTGCCAGTAGTATGGGCGGGGGCTACGAGCAGTACTTC. Residues: CASSMGGGYEQYF.

This chain joins TRBV6-2 or TRBV6-3 and TRBJ2-5; perhaps TRBD2 as D (6 bases). Trimming took off 3 bases at V and 3 bases at J, with 17 bases between the two ends. The germline V gene encodes CDR1 MNHEY and CDR2 SVGEGT. The CDR3 has 16 amino acids. The CDR3 is CASSYSGGTSKETQYF. In DNA form, the CDR3 reads TGTGCCAGCAGTTATAGCGGCGGGACGAGCAAAGAGACCCAGTACTTC.

This rearrangement joins TRBV27 to TRBJ1-1; no definite D call. V was pared by 2 bases and J by 0 bases, with 10 bases between. The CDR3 is 15 amino acids. CDR1 is MNHEY and CDR2 is SMNVEV in the germline V gene (reference sequence). Here the CDR3 reads CASSLGGNMNTEAFF. CDR3 nucleotide sequence: TGTGCCAGCAGTTTAGGCGGCAACATGAACACTGAAGCTTTCTTT.

CDR3 sequence: CASSLGQGDGYTF. CDR3 nucleotides: TGTGCCAGCAGCCTCGGACAGGGGGATGGCTACACCTTC. This chain uses TRBV28 with TRBJ1-2, with 10 bases fitting TRBD1. The CDR3 runs to 13 residues. Germline V gene data show CDR1 as MDHEN and CDR2 as SYDVKM. The V gene end was trimmed by 6 bases and the J gene end by 6 bases; junction bases not matched to a gene: 4.

V gene TRBV7-2 combines with J gene TRBJ2-5; D perhaps matches TRBD2 (6 bases). The length of the CDR3 is 14 residues. Germline assignment: CDR1 SGHTA and CDR2 FQGNSA. Trimming shortened V by 0 bases and J by 2 bases, and 7 bases separated the two germline ends. CDR3 amino acids: CASSLAGGQETQYF. In DNA form, the CDR3 reads TGTGCCAGCAGCTTAGCGGGGGGACAAGAGACCCAGTACTTC.

This chain connects TRBV7-2 to TRBJ2-7, with D unclear. Germline V CDR1 and CDR2: SGHTA, FQGNSA. V lost 1 base to trimming and J lost 4 bases, with 8 bases between them. This CDR3 comprises 13 residues. The CDR3 DNA follows: TGTGCCAGCAGCTTAGGCGGAGAGTACGAGCAGTACTTC. This translates into CASSLGGEYEQYF.

The J gene is TRBJ2-1, the V gene TRBV5-1; the match to TRBD1 covers 7 bases. The germline gives CDR1 SGHRS, CDR2 YFSETQ. This CDR3 has 15 residues. V lost 4 bases and J lost 6; bases outside the gene matches: 10. This CDR3 is CASSPLPTGLNEQFF. CDR3 bases: TGCGCCAGCAGCCCGCTCCCGACAGGGCTCAATGAGCAGTTCTTC.

This sequence joins TRBV21-1 and TRBJ2-1; no DNA check was done on the table's D call, TRBD2. TRBV21-1 is recorded as a pseudogene. CDR3 length: 18 residues. The CDR3 sequence: CASSKDQGREAVYNEQFF. CDR3 coding DNA: TGTGCCAGCAGCAAAGATCAGGGGCGGGAGGCGGTTTACAATGAGCAGTTCTTC.

In nucleotides, the CDR3 is TGTGCCAGCAACCTCGGACAGAGCTCCTACGAGCAGTACTTC. Encoded protein: CASNLGQSSYEQYF. The chain links TRBV7-2 to TRBJ2-7; possibly TRBD1 for D (6 bases). V lost 7 bases, J lost 0 bases, and 13 bases lay in between. The CDR3 spans 14 residues. Per the germline V gene, CDR1 is SGHTA and CDR2 is FQGNSA. The whole variable domain, filled in from reference TRBV7-2 and TRBJ2-7, reads GAGVSQSPSNKVTEKGKDVELRCDPISGHTALYWYRQSLGQGLEFLIYFQGNSAPDKSGLPSDRFSAERTGGSVSTLTIQRTQQEDSAVYLCASNLGQSSYEQYFGPGTRLTVT.

This chain connects TRBV27 to TRBJ2-7; D perhaps matches TRBD2 (5 bases). Germline V gene sequence: CDR1 MNHEY, CDR2 SMNVEV (reference sequence). V was trimmed by 3 bases and J by 5 bases, leaving 17 bases between them. This CDR3 has 15 residues. CDR3 sequence (DNA): TGTGCCAGCAGTTTTTCCCCGCGGGCGAGGAACGAGCAGTACTTC. This sequence encodes CASSFSPRARNEQYF.

The V call is TRBV7-2, the J call TRBJ1-2; perhaps TRBD1 as D (5 bases). The germline V gene has CDR1 SGHTA and CDR2 FQGNSA. V was clipped by 0 bases and J by 4 bases, with 9 bases between them. The CDR3 is 14 residues long. The CDR3 loop reads CASSLAQGFYGYTF. The CDR3 DNA sequence: TGTGCCAGCAGCTTAGCGCAGGGTTTCTATGGCTACACCTTC.